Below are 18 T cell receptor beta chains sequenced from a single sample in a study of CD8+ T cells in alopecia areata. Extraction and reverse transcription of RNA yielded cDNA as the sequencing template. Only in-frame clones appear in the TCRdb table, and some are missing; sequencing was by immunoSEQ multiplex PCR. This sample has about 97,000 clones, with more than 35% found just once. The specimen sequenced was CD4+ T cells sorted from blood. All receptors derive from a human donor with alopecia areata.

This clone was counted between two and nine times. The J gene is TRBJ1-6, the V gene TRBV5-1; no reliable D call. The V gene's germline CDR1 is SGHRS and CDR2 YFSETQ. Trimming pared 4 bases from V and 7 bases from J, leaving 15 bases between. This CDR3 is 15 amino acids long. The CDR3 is CASSQTDGRNSPLHF. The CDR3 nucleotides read TGCGCCAGCAGCCAAACCGACGGACGAAATTCACCCCTCCACTTT.

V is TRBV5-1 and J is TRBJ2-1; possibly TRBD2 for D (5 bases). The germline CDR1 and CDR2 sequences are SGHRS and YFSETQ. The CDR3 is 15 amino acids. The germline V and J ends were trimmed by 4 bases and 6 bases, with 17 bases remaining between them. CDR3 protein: CASSPGLGSANEQFF. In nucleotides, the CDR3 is TGCGCCAGCAGCCCTGGACTCGGATCAGCCAATGAGCAGTTCTTC.

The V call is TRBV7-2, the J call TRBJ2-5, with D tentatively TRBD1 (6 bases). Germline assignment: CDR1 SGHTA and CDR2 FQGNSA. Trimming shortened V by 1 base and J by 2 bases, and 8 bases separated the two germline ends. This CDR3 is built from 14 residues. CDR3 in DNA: TGTGCCAGCAGCTTAGGGGGGCCGCAAGAGACCCAGTACTTC. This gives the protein CASSLGGPQETQYF.

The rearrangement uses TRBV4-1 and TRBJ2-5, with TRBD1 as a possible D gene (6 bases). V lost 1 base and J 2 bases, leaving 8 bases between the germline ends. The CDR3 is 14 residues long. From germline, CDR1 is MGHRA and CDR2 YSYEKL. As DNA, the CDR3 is TGCGCCAGCAGCCAAGCTGGACAGCAAGAGACCCAGTACTTC. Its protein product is CASSQAGQQETQYF.

As DNA, the CDR3 is TGTGCCAGCAGCCGGCCCGTGGGGAACACTGAAGCTTTCTTT. This translates into CASSRPVGNTEAFF. The chain has TRBV28 and TRBJ1-1, with no clear D. Germline-derived CDR1 and CDR2 are MDHEN and SYDVKM. The length of the CDR3 is 14 residues. Trimming left V 6 bases short and J 1 base short, with 12 bases between. Drawing the rest from reference TRBV28 and TRBJ1-1, the complete variable domain is DVKVTQSSRYLVKRTGEKVFLECVQDMDHENMFWYRQDPGLGLRLIYFSYDVKMKEKGDIPEGYSVSREKKERFSLILESASTNQTSMYLCASSRPVGNTEAFFGQGTRLTVV.

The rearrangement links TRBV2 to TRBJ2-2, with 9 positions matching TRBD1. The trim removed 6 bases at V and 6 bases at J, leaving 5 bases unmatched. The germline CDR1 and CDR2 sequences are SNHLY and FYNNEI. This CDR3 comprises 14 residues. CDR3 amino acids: CASRPGQGAGELFF. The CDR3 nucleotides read TGTGCCAGCAGGCCGGGACAGGGTGCCGGGGAGCTGTTTTTT.

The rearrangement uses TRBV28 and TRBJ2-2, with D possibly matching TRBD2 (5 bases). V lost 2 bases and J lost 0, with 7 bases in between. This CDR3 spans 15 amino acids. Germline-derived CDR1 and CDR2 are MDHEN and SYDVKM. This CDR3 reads CASSLPGTNTGELFF. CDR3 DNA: TGTGCCAGCAGTTTACCCGGGACGAACACCGGGGAGCTGTTTTTT. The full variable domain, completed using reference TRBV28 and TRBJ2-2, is DVKVTQSSRYLVKRTGEKVFLECVQDMDHENMFWYRQDPGLGLRLIYFSYDVKMKEKGDIPEGYSVSREKKERFSLILESASTNQTSMYLCASSLPGTNTGELFFGEGSRLTVL.

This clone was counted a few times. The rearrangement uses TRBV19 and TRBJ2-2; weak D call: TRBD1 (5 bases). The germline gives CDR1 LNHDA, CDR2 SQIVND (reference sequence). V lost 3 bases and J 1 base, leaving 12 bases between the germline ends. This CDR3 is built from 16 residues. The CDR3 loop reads CASSIPQGMNTGELFF. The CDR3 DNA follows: TGTGCCAGTAGTATCCCCCAGGGAATGAACACCGGGGAGCTGTTTTTT.

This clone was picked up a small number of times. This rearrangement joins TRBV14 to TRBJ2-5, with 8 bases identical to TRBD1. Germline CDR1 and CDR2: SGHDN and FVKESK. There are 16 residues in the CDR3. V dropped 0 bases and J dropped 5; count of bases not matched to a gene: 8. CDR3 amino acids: CASSQDLDRAMETQYF. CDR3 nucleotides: TGTGCCAGCAGCCAAGATCTGGACAGGGCCATGGAGACCCAGTACTTC.

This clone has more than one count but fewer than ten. CDR3 sequence (DNA): TGTGCCAGCAGTCCCCCCAAGTTCCCGGCCTACGAGCAGTACTTC. Encoded protein: CASSPPKFPAYEQYF. The J gene is TRBJ2-7, the V gene TRBV28; no reliable D call. Trimming shortened V by 5 bases and J by 2 bases, and 16 bases separated the two germline ends. The CDR3 runs 15 residues. Germline V gene data show CDR1 as MDHEN and CDR2 as SYDVKM.

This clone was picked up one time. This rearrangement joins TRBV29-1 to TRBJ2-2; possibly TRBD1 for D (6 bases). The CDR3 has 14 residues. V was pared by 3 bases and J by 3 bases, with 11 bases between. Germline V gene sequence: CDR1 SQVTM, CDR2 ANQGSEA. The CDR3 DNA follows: TGCAGCGTTGACAGGGGCACCCACACCGGGGAGCTGTTTTTT. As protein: CSVDRGTHTGELFF.

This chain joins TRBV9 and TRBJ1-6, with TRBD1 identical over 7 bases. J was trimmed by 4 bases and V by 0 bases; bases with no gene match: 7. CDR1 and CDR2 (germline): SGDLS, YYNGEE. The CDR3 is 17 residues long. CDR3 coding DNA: TGTGCCAGCAGCGTAGTGAAGGGGGCTAGTTATAATTCACCCCTCCACTTT. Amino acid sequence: CASSVVKGASYNSPLHF.

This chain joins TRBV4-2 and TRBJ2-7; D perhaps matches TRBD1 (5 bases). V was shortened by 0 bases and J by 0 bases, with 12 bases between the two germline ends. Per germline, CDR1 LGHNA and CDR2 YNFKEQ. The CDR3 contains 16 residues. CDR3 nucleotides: TGTGCCAGCAGCCAAGATCTCAGGGCGAGCTCCTACGAGCAGTACTTC. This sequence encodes CASSQDLRASSYEQYF.

The CDR3 is CASSLSSPGRKTQYF. CDR3 nucleotides: TGTGCCAGCAGCTTGTCGTCTCCAGGTAGAAAGACCCAGTACTTC. V and J are TRBV5-6 and TRBJ2-5; D gene unclear. V lost 1 base to trimming and J lost 6 bases, with 16 bases between them. The CDR3 consists of 15 residues. Germline lookup yields CDR1 SGHDT and CDR2 YYEEEE.

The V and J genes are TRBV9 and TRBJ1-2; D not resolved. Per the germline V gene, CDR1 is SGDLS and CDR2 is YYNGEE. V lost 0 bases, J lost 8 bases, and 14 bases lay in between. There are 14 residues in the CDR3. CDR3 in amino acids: CASSVEGASGGYTF. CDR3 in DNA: TGTGCCAGCAGCGTAGAAGGAGCCTCTGGAGGCTACACCTTC. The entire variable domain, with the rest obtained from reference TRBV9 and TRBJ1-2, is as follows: DSGVTQTPKHLITATGQRVTLRCSPRSGDLSVYWYQQSLDQGLQFLIQYYNGEERAKGNILERFSAQQFPDLHSELNLSSLELGDSALYFCASSVEGASGGYTFGSGTRLTVV.

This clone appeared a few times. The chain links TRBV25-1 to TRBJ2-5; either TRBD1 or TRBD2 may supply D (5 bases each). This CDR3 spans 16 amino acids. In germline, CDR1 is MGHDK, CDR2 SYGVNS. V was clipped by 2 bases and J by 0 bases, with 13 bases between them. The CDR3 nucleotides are TGTGCCAGCAGTGAACCAAGGACGGGACACCAAGAGACCCAGTACTTC. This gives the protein CASSEPRTGHQETQYF.

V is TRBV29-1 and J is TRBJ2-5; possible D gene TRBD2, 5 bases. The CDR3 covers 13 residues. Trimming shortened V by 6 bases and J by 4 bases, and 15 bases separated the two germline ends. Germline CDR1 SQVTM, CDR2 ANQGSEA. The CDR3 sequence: CSVVGAVSETQYF. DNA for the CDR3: TGCAGCGTAGTGGGAGCCGTATCAGAGACCCAGTACTTC.

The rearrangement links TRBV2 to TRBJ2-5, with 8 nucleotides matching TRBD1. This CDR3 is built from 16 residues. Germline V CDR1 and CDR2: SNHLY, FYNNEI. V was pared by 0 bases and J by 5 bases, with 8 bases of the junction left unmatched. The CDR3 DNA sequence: TGTGCCAGCAGTGAAGCTCGGACAGGGACATTGGAGACCCAGTACTTC. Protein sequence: CASSEARTGTLETQYF.